This TCR beta chain comes out of a study of cytomegalovirus exposure and HLA in healthy donors. The PCR had 60 Vbeta and 13 Jbeta primers. Produced via immunoSEQ multiplex PCR; TCRdb's table is partial and in-frame only. Of 150,000 to 200,000 clones in the sample, approximately 80% were seen once. The V segment lost 5 bases and the J segment 3 bases; nucleotides outside the gene matches: 8. Per the germline V gene, CDR1 is SQVTM and CDR2 is ANQGSEA. The CDR3 has 14 residues. The clonotype originates from a woman aged 30 to 39 in good health and CMV-seronegative. V gene TRBV29-1 combines with J gene TRBJ1-1, with 8 bases matching TRBD1. The sequencing sample was made of PBMCs. The CDR3 sequence: CSVRRGQEYTEAFF. The CDR3 nucleotides are TGCAGCGTTAGGAGGGGACAGGAATACACTGAAGCTTTCTTT.